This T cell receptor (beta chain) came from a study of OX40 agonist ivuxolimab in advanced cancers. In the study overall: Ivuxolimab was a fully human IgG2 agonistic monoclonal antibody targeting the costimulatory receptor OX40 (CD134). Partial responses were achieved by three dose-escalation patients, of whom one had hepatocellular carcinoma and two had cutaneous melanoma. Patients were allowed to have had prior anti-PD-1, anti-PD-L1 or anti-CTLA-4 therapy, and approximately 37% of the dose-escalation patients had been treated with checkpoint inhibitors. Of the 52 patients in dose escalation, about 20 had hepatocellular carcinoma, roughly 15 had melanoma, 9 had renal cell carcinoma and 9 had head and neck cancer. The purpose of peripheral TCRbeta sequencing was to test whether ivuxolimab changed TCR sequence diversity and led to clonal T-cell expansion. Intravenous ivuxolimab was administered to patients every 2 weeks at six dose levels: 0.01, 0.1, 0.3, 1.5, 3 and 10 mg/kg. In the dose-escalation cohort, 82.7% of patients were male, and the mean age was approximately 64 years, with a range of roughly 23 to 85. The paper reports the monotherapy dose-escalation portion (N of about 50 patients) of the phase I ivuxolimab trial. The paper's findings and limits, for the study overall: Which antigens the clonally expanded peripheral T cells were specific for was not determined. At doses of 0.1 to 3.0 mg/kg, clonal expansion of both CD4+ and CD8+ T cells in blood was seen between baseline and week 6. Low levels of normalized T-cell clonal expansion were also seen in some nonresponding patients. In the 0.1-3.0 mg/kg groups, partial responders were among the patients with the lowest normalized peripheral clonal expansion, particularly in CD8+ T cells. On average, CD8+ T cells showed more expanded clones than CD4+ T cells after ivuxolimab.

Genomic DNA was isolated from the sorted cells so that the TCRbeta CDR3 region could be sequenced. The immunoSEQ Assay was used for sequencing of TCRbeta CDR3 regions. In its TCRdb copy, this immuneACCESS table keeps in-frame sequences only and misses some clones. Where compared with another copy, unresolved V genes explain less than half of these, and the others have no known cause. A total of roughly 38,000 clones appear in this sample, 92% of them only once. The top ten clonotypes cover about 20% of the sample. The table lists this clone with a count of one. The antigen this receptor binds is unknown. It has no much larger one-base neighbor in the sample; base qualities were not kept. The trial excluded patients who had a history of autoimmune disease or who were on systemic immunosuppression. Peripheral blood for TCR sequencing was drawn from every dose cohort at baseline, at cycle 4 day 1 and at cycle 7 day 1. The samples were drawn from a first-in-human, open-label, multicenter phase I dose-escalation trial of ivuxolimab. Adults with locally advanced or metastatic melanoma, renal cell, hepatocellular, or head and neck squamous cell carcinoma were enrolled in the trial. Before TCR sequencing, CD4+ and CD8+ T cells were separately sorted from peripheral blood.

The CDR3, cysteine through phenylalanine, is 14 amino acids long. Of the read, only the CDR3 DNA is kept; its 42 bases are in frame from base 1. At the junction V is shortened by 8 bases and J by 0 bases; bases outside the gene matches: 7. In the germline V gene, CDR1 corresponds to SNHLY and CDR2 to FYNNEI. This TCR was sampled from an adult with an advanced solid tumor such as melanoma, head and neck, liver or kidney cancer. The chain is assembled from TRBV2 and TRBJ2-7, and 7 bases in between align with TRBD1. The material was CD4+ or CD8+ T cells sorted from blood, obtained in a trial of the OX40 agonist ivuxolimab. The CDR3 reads CASVTGFASYEQYF. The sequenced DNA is TGTGCCAGCGTGACAGGGTTCGCCTCCTACGAGCAGTACTTC.